Listed here are 7 T cell receptor beta chains from one sample, sequenced in a study of blood T cells in healthy people across ages. Then a second PCR, running about 6 to 11 cycles, was carried out with a sample-barcoded 5' primer and a J-beta primer mix. One entry per CDR3 protein results from TCRdb running MiXCR on the 5' RACE reads. The top ten hold about 0.72% of the sample, which has around 1,000,000 distinct CDR3 sequences, under 30% seen once. These records were also assigned to another study, of T cells of mothers and their children.

Specimen: blood. The source of these receptors is a girl aged 2 to 10 in good health.

This clonotype appeared a few times. The chain combines TRBV5-1 with TRBJ1-6; D ambiguous. The CDR3 is 13 amino acids. Germline V lookup: CDR1 SGHRS, CDR2 YFSETQ. V was shortened by 1 base and J by 8 bases, with 7 bases between the two germline ends. The CDR3 loop is CASSLYSDSPLHF. The CDR3, as DNA: TGCGCCAGCAGCTTGTATTCGGATTCACCCCTCCACTTT.

The rearrangement joins TRBV29-1 to TRBJ1-1, with D maybe TRBD1 (6 bases). CDR1 SQVTM and CDR2 ANQGSEA come from the germline V gene. V lost 7 bases to trimming and J lost 10 bases, with 13 bases between them. The CDR3 contains 10 residues. DNA for the CDR3: TGCAGCGCCGAAGGCAGGGGAGCTTTCTTT. Protein: CSAEGRGAFF.

This clonotype was seen more than once but under ten times. The chain links TRBV20-1 to TRBJ2-5; tentative D call: TRBD1 (5 bases). The assigned J gene may be wrong: the sequence end matches TRBJ2-7 better. The CDR3 is 15 amino acids. In germline, CDR1 is DFQATT, CDR2 SNEGSKA (reference sequence). CDR3 amino acids: CSARDPKQGSYEQYF. In DNA, the CDR3 is TGCAGTGCTAGAGATCCAAAGCAGGGCTCCTACGAGCAGTACTTC.

The V call is TRBV14, the J call TRBJ2-5; D call uncertain. The germline CDR1 and CDR2 sequences are SGHDN and FVKESK. The CDR3 runs to 14 residues. V lost 0 bases to trimming and J lost 1 base, with 6 bases between them. CDR3 amino acids: CASSQERAQETQYF. CDR3 sequence (DNA): TGTGCCAGCAGCCAAGAAAGGGCCCAAGAGACCCAGTACTTC.

This clonotype was observed many times. V and J are TRBV12-3 or TRBV12-4 and TRBJ2-3; no clear D gene. The V end lost 5 bases, the J end lost 3 bases, and 9 bases lay between the germline ends. This CDR3 comprises 13 residues. The CDR3 protein is CASSPINTDTQYF. The DNA of the CDR3 is TGTGCCAGCAGTCCGATCAATACAGATACGCAGTATTTT.

As to this clonotype: Its ends do not fully match the called genes, so a read error is possible. The chain employs TRBV7-3 and TRBJ2-5; possible D gene TRBD2, 5 bases. Germline CDR1 SGHTA, CDR2 FQGTGA. This CDR3 spans 13 amino acids. CDR3 nucleotide sequence: TGTGCCAGCAGCCCAGGAGCCTACAATGAGCGGTTCTTC. As protein: CASSPGAYNERFF.

The chain links TRBV5-1 to TRBJ2-7; tentatively, D is TRBD1 or TRBD2 (5 bases each). From germline, CDR1 is SGHRS and CDR2 YFSETQ. This CDR3 is built from 15 residues. Trimming shortened V by 0 bases and J by 3 bases, and 13 bases separated the two germline ends. The CDR3 loop is CASSLGGALNYEQYF. In nucleotides, the CDR3 is TGCGCCAGCAGCTTGGGAGGGGCACTGAACTACGAGCAGTACTTC.